The source of this T cell receptor beta chain is a study of T cell responses to AZD1222 COVID-19 vaccine. V lost 3 bases and J 5 bases, leaving 13 bases between the germline ends. The germline V gene encodes CDR1 KGHSH and CDR2 LQKENI. CDR3 length: 14 amino acids. The table came from immunoSEQ multiplex PCR; TCRdb's copy has only in-frame clones and leaves some out. The sample shows 130,000 or so clones, about 90% of them seen only once. The receptor was derived from an adult who received the AZD1222 COVID-19 vaccine. V gene TRBV18 combines with J gene TRBJ1-1, with D possibly TRBD1 on 6 matching bases. Sequencing used peripheral blood, obtained 28 days after the second AZD1222 dose. CDR3 region: CASSPPGARTEAFF. DNA for the CDR3: TGTGCCAGCTCACCCCCGGGGGCGCGGACTGAAGCTTTCTTT.